This record covers a single T cell receptor (beta chain). Per the study methods: Amplification of reference gene primers provided the estimated nucleated cell counts. The method was immunoSEQ multiplex PCR; TCRdb's version includes in-frame clones alone and lacks a portion of them. That table furnishes V, J and clone size, whereas the DNA furnished D and trimming. The data contain over 150,000 clones, roughly 84% of them singletons. The data derive from a study of blood T cell repertoires in COVID-19. Overall study context: Acute and convalescent COVID-19 samples came from the United States, Italy and Spain. Sources were T cells, B-cell-depleted T cells, or PBMCs; the material itself was cDNA or gDNA.

Germline CDR1 SGHAT, CDR2 FQNNGV. The CDR3 covers 15 residues. Trimming took 6 bases from V and 0 from J, leaving 15 bases between them. Sequenced sample: peripheral blood. This sequence joins TRBV11-2 and TRBJ2-7, with D maybe TRBD2 (6 bases). This TCR derives from a woman over 75 with active or convalescent COVID-19. The CDR3 here is CASRPLAGPSYEQYF. CDR3 bases: TGTGCCAGCAGGCCTCTTGCGGGACCCTCCTACGAGCAGTACTTC.